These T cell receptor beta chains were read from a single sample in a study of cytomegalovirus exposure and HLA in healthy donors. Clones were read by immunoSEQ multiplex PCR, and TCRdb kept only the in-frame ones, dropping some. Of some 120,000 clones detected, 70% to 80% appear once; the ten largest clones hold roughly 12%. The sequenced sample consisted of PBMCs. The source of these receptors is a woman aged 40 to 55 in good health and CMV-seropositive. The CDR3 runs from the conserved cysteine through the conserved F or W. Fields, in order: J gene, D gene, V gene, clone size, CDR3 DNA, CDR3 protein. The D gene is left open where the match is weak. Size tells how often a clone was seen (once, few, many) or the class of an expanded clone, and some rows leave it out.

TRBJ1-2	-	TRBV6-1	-	TGTGCCAGCAGTGATTCAATCGGGGAGCACTATGGCTACACCTTC	CASSDSIGEHYGYTF
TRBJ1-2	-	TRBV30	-	TGTGCCTGGAACTCGGACACTAACTATGGCTACACCTTC	CAWNSDTNYGYTF
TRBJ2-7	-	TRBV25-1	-	TGTGCCAGCAGTCATCTAGGGAGCCCCAGCTCCTACGAGCAGTACTTC	CASSHLGSPSSYEQYF
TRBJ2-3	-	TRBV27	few	TGTGCCAGCAGTTTAGGCACGGATACGCAGTATTTT	CASSLGTDTQYF
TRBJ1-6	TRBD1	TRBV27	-	TGTGCCAGCAGCCGGGACAGGACAAATTCACCCCTCCACTTT	CASSRDRTNSPLHF
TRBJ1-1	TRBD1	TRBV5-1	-	TGCGCCAGCAGCCTAAACGTCGACAGGGGCACTGAAGCTTTCTTT	CASSLNVDRGTEAFF
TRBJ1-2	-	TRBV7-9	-	TGTGCCAGCAGCTTAGAGTCGGACTATGGCTACACCTTC	CASSLESDYGYTF
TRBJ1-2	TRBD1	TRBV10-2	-	TGCGCCAGCAGCCTTGACAGGGGAAACTATGGCTACACCTTC	CASSLDRGNYGYTF
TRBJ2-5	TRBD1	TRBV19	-	TGTGCCAGTAGTATTGGGGGTAGGGACAGGAAGACCCAGTACTTC	CASSIGGRDRKTQYF
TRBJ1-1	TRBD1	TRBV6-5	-	TGTGCCAGCTATGGACAGGCCCTGAACACTGAAGCTTTCTTT	CASYGQALNTEAFF
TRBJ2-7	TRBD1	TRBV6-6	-	TGTGCCAGCAGACGACTACAGGGGCTAAGGGCCTACGAGCAGTACTTC	CASRRLQGLRAYEQYF
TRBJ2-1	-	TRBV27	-	TGTGCCAGCAGTTTAATACTACACAATGAGCAGTTCTTC	CASSLILHNEQFF
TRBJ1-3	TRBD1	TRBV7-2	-	TGTGCCAGCAGCGCCCTCTACACAGGGGCATCTGGAAACACCATATATTTT	CASSALYTGASGNTIYF
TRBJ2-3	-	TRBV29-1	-	TGCAGCGTAGCCTTTGGCGGGGGCCCAACAGATACGCAGTATTTT	CSVAFGGGPTDTQYF
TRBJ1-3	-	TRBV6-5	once	TGTGCCAGCAGTTACGACAGTGTTTCCTCTGGAAACACCATATATTTT	CASSYDSVSSGNTIYF
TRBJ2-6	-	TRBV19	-	TGTGCCAGTAGTATGTGGGGGGCTGGGGCCAACGTCCTGACTTTC	CASSMWGAGANVLTF
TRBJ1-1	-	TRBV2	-	TGTGCCAGCAGTGAAAGCCGGGCAGGGGCGGGGAACACTGAAGCTTTCTTT	CASSESRAGAGNTEAFF
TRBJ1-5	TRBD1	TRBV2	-	TGTGCCAGCAGCCTTGACAGGGGCAATCAGCCCCAGCATTTT	CASSLDRGNQPQHF
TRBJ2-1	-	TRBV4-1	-	TGCGCCAGCAGCCCTTTTAGCGTTTATAGCTCCTACAATGAGCAGTTCTTC	CASSPFSVYSSYNEQFF
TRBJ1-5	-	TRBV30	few	TGTGCCTGGAGTGTACAGCTAACGGAGCCCCAGCATTTT	CAWSVQLTEPQHF
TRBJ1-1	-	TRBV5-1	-	TGCGCCAGCAGCATCGGGGGACCCACTGAAGCTTTCTTT	CASSIGGPTEAFF
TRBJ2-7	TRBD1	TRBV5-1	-	TGCGCCAGCACCACGATACAGGGGTACGAGCAGTACTTC	CASTTIQGYEQYF
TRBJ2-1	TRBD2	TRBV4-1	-	TGCGCCAGCAGCCAAGGGGGCAGCGGGGGACTCCACAATGAGCAGTTCTTC	CASSQGGSGGLHNEQFF
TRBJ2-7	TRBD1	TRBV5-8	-	TGTGCCAGCAGCTTCTCGACAGGGTTGTACGAGCAGTACTTC	CASSFSTGLYEQYF
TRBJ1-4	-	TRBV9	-	TGTGCCAGCAGCGTAGACACAGGACAAAATGAAAAACTGTTTTTT	CASSVDTGQNEKLFF
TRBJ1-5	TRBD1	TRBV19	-	TGTGCCAGTAGTCATCGACAGGGGTATAGCAATCAGCCCCAGCATTTT	CASSHRQGYSNQPQHF
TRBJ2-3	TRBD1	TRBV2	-	TGTGCCAGCAGCCTAGAGGGACAGTTCACAGATACGCAGTATTTT	CASSLEGQFTDTQYF
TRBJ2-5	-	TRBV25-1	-	TGTGCCAGCAGTGAAGGGGCAGGGGCCATGGAGACCCAGTACTTC	CASSEGAGAMETQYF
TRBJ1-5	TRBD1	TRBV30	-	TGTGCCTGGAACTCGGGACAGGCTCGAGGCAATCAGCCCCAGCATTTT	CAWNSGQARGNQPQHF
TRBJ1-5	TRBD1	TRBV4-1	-	TGCGCCAGCAGCCAGGGACAGGATAGCAATCAGCCCCAGCATTTT	CASSQGQDSNQPQHF
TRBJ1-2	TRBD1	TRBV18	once	TGTGCCAGCTCACCGCCGGGCAGGGGGCTAAACTATGGCTACACCTTC	CASSPPGRGLNYGYTF
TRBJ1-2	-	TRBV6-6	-	TGTGCCAGCAGTTACGCAGGCAAGAACTATGGCTACACCTTC	CASSYAGKNYGYTF
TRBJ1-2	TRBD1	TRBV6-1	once	TGTGCCAGCAGTGGAAACAGGGGCGATTATGGCTACACCTTC	CASSGNRGDYGYTF
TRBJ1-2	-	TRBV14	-	TGTGCCAGCAGCCAAGTAAGAGACTATGGCTACACCTTC	CASSQVRDYGYTF
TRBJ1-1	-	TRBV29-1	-	TGCAGCTCACGAGGACAGATGAACACTGAAGCTTTCTTT	CSSRGQMNTEAFF
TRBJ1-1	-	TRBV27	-	TGTGCCAGCAGTCCCCGGCGGGGGGGCAATTGGATGAACACTGAAGCTTTCTTT	CASSPRRGGNWMNTEAFF
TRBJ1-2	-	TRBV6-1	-	TGTGCCAGCAGTGAATCTGAGTCTAACTATGGCTACACCTTC	CASSESESNYGYTF
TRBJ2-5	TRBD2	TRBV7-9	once	TGTGCCAGCAGCTTAGAGGCTAGCGGGGGGACCCAGTACTTC	CASSLEASGGTQYF
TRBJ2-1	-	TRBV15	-	TGTGCCACCAGCACCCCGGGGGAGCAGGATGAGCAGTTCTTC	CATSTPGEQDEQFF
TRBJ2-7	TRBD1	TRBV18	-	TGTGCCAGCTCACCAACGACAGGGGTTTACTACGAGCAGTACTTC	CASSPTTGVYYEQYF
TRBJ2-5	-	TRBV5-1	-	TGCGCCAGCAAAACAGAGCAAGAGACCCAGTACTTC	CASKTEQETQYF
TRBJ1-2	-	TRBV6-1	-	TGTGCCAGCAGTCCTAGTACGGGGGGCAGGGGCTACACCTTC	CASSPSTGGRGYTF